This is a list of T cell receptor beta chains from one sample in a study of T-cell memory formation after mild COVID-19. TCRdb re-derived calls from the 5' RACE reads in MiXCR, one entry per CDR3 protein. The sample comprises 140,000 to 150,000 distinct CDR3 sequences, under 30% of which are singletons, and approximately 25% rests with the top ten. The sample was PBMCs or a T cell subset sorted from them (not recorded which). The receptors originated from an adult woman who had mild COVID-19 (a few samples of this study predate the infection). Cell type and time point are not known. The CDR3 runs from the conserved cysteine through the conserved F or W. D genes are given only for firm matches. Where a row states a size, it is once, few, many or the class of an expanded clone; other rows omit it.

>TRBJ2-4|many|TRBD2|TRBV11-2|15
CASSLVTSGIHIQYF
TGTGCCAGCAGCTTAGTCACTAGCGGCATTCACATTCAGTACTTC
>TRBJ2-1|.|TRBD2|TRBV4-2|18
CASSQGGGLADSYNEQFF
TGTGCCAGCAGCCAAGGAGGGGGACTAGCGGATTCCTACAATGAGCAGTTCTTC
>TRBJ2-5|.|.|TRBV4-1|16
CASSQEGGDEQETQYF
TGCGCCAGCAGCCAAGAAGGCGGGGACGAGCAAGAGACCCAGTACTTC
>TRBJ1-1|few|TRBD1|TRBV5-1|14
CASSFGTGDTEAFF
TGCGCCAGCAGCTTCGGGACAGGAGACACTGAAGCTTTCTTT
>TRBJ2-3|once|.|TRBV9|13
CASSVALTDTQYF
TGTGCCAGCAGCGTGGCCCTCACAGATACGCAGTATTTT
>TRBJ1-2|few|TRBD1|TRBV29-1|14
CSVEDGQGGYGYTF
TGCAGCGTTGAAGACGGACAGGGAGGCTATGGCTACACCTTC
>TRBJ2-7|.|TRBD2|TRBV4-2|15
CASRTSGSGSYEQYF
TGTGCCAGCAGGACTAGCGGGAGTGGGTCCTACGAGCAGTACTTC
>TRBJ2-5|.|.|TRBV29-1|14
CSGHSGTEGETQYF
TGCAGCGGGCATAGCGGAACCGAAGGAGAGACCCAGTACTTC
>TRBJ1-2|.|.|TRBV3-1|12
CASSLASYGYTF
TGTGCCAGCAGCTTGGCGTCCTATGGCTACACCTTC
>TRBJ2-7|few|.|TRBV30|13
CAWSVVARYEQYF
TGTGCCTGGAGTGTAGTCGCTCGCTACGAGCAGTACTTC